This TCR beta chain appears in the sequencing data of a study of blood T cell repertoires in COVID-19. Across the study: The United States, Italy and Spain provided the acute and convalescent COVID-19 samples. In each case, the material was cDNA or gDNA derived from T cells, B-cell-depleted T cells, or PBMCs.

As originally analysed: Using reference gene primer amplification, nucleated cell counts were estimated. Profiled with immunoSEQ multiplex PCR; TCRdb holds only in-frame clones, not every one. V and J calls and clone size come straight from that table; D and trimming were deduced from the DNA. The sample carries about 200,000 clones, roughly 85% recorded once. The TCR comes from a woman of 80 years or more with acute or convalescent COVID-19. The sample consisted of peripheral blood.

The CDR3 nucleotides read TGTGCCAGCAGTCAAGCCGGACAGGGGAACTATGGCTACACCTTC. This encodes CASSQAGQGNYGYTF. V is TRBV28 and J is TRBJ1-2, with 9 bases lining up with TRBD1. The CDR3 contains 15 residues. In germline, CDR1 is MDHEN, CDR2 SYDVKM. Trimming at V came to 5 bases and at J to 2 bases, leaving 6 bases not matched to a gene.